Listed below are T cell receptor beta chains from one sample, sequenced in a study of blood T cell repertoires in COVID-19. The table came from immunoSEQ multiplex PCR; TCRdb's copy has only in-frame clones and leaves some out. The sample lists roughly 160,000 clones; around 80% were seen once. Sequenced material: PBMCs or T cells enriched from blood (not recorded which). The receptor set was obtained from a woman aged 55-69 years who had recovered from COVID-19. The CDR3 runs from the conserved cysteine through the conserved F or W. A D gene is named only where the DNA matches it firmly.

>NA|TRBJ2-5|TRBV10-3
CAISDMGGETQYF
TGTGCCATCAGTGATATGGGGGGAGAGACCCAGTACTTC
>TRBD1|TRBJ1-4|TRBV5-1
CASSLGQGFRTNEKLFF
TGCGCCAGCAGCTTGGGACAGGGTTTTCGGACTAATGAAAAACTGTTTTTT
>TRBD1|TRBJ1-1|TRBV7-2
CASSFGADRGWTTEAFF
TGTGCCAGCAGCTTTGGGGCCGACAGGGGTTGGACCACTGAAGCTTTCTTT
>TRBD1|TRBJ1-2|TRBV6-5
CASYGPGTGRRGYTF
TGTGCCAGCTACGGTCCCGGGACAGGGCGCCGGGGCTACACCTTC
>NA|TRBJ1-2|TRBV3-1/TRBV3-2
CASSQGDSYGYTF
TGTGCCAGCAGCCAAGGGGACTCCTATGGCTACACCTTC
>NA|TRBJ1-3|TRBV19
CASSMPAGNTIYF
TGTGCCAGTAGTATGCCAGCTGGAAACACCATATATTTT
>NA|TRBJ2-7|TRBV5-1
CASSLSMTSFSYEQYF
TGCGCCAGCAGCTTATCCATGACTAGTTTCTCCTACGAGCAGTACTTC
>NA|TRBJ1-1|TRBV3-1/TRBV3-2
CASSPDKNTEAFF
TGTGCCAGCAGCCCTGACAAGAACACTGAAGCTTTCTTT
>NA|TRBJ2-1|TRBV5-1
CASRPPLSSYNEQFF
TGCGCCAGCAGGCCCCCACTAAGCTCCTACAATGAGCAGTTCTTC
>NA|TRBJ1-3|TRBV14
CASSQVQAQGLGTIYF
TGTGCCAGCAGCCAAGTGCAAGCACAGGGATTAGGCACCATATATTTT
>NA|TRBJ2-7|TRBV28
CASGQGGGSYEQYF
TGTGCCAGCGGCCAGGGTGGCGGTTCCTACGAGCAGTACTTC
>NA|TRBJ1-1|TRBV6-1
CASSELGGPLGNTEAFF
TGTGCCAGCAGTGAATTGGGGGGACCCCTTGGGAACACTGAAGCTTTCTTT
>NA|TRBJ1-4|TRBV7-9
CASSASGTSEKLFF
TGTGCCAGCAGCGCATCCGGGACATCAGAAAAACTGTTTTTT
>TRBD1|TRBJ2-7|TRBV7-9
CASSPNPRQGKQYF
TGTGCCAGCAGCCCTAACCCCAGACAGGGCAAGCAGTACTTC
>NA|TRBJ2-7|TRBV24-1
CATSRQGSYEQYF
TGTGCCACCAGTCGGCAGGGGAGTTACGAGCAGTACTTC